The present T cell receptor (beta chain) was sequenced within a study of T cells in Graves' hyperthyroidism and ophthalmopathy. This clonotype has a count of ten or more. Germline V lookup: CDR1 ENHRY, CDR2 SYGVKD. V was pared by 6 bases and J by 0 bases, with 7 bases of the junction left unmatched. The CDR3 is 16 amino acids. Amplification of TCR beta CDR3 regions was performed using RNA transcripts as template. The HTBI primer set drove a first-round RT-PCR of the TCR CDR3. TCRdb itself ran the multiplex PCR reads through MiXCR, one entry per CDR3 protein. The sample records around 290,000 distinct CDR3 sequences, approximately 15% being singletons.

The gene calls are TRBV10-3 and TRBJ2-1, with TRBD2 matching 8 bases. This clonotype was sampled from a woman between 35 and 50 years old with Graves' hyperthyroidism. Sample: blood. In nucleotides, the CDR3 is TGTGCCATCAGGTCACTAGCGGAGAGCTCCTACAATGAGCAGTTCTTC. Protein: CAIRSLAESSYNEQFF.